The 25 T cell receptor beta chains presented below share a single source sample, sequenced in a study of lymphopenia after photon versus proton radiotherapy. TCRdb's copy holds only in-frame clones and misses some; the assay was immunoSEQ multiplex PCR. The sample contains roughly 30,000 clones, roughly 94% of which appear only once. The sample in question was peripheral blood, obtained from a patient treated with photon-based radiotherapy. Receptors originate from a woman in her forties or fifties with cholangiocarcinoma.

The chain couples TRBV7-2 to TRBJ2-1, with 14 bases identical to TRBD2. This CDR3 is 15 amino acids long. The V gene's germline CDR1 is SGHTA and CDR2 FQGNSA. Trimming took 5 bases from V and 8 from J; bases not matched to a gene: 5. For the CDR3, the DNA is TGTGCCAGCAGCCTAGGGACTAGCGGGGGCTATGAGCAGTTCTTC. As protein: CASSLGTSGGYEQFF. Full variable domain (rest looked up from reference TRBV7-2 and TRBJ2-1): GAGVSQSPSNKVTEKGKDVELRCDPISGHTALYWYRQSLGQGLEFLIYFQGNSAPDKSGLPSDRFSAERTGGSVSTLTIQRTQQEDSAVYLCASSLGTSGGYEQFFGPGTRLTVL.

The CDR3 DNA reads TGTGCCAGCAGTTACAGACCTACCCGCTATGGCTACACCTTC. Translating it yields CASSYRPTRYGYTF. The chain uses TRBV6-5 and TRBJ1-2; no definite D call. The CDR3 extends over 14 amino acids. Per germline, CDR1 MNHEY and CDR2 SVGAGI. Trimming removed 2 bases from V and 4 bases from J, with 11 bases in between.

The rearrangement joins TRBV7-5 to TRBJ1-2. TRBV7-5 is given as a pseudogene. The CDR3 has 12 amino acids. CDR3 sequence reads: CARNHTNYGYTF. CDR3 coding DNA: TGTGCCAGAAACCATACTAACTATGGCTACACCTTC.

Written as DNA, the CDR3 is TGTGCCAGCAGCCGAACTTTAGACCGCGGGACAGATACGCAGTATTTT. Translated, it gives CASSRTLDRGTDTQYF. The chain recombines TRBV7-6 with TRBJ2-3; TRBD2 is a possible D gene (5 bases). Trimming stripped 5 bases from V and 3 bases from J, with 18 bases between. The CDR3 covers 16 residues. CDR1 and CDR2 (germline): SGHVS, FNYEAQ.

V usage is TRBV21-1 and J usage is TRBJ2-3; the table's D call TRBD1 went unverified against the DNA. TRBV21-1 represents a pseudogene. The CDR3 contains 18 residues. CDR3 DNA sequence: TGTGCCAGCAGCAAAGGGGCCGACAGGGGGCTAGGCACAGATACGCAGTATTTT. It yields the protein CASSKGADRGLGTDTQYF.

The chain is built from TRBV5-5 and TRBJ2-7; D is unclear. Germline V gives CDR1 SGHKS, CDR2 YYEKEE (reference sequence). This CDR3 has 16 amino acids. Trimming cost V 0 bases and J 3 bases, with 16 bases left between them. CDR3 sequence: CASSLVNMGFIYEQYF. Written as DNA, the CDR3 is TGTGCCAGCAGCTTGGTTAACATGGGGTTTATCTACGAGCAGTACTTC.

The chain links TRBV5-4 to TRBJ1-1, with a tentative D call TRBD1 (5 bases). The CDR3 is 15 amino acids. Germline values: CDR1 SGHNT, CDR2 YYREEE (reference sequence). The V gene lost 3 bases and the J gene lost 3 bases, with 15 bases spanning the gap. The DNA of the CDR3 is TGTGCCAGCAGCTGGGCCGGGACCCGGGACACTGAAGCTTTCTTT. Protein: CASSWAGTRDTEAFF. Filled out from reference TRBV5-4 and TRBJ1-1, the complete variable domain reads ETGVTQSPTHLIKTRGQQVTLRCSSQSGHNTVSWYQQALGQGPQFIFQYYREEENGRGNFPPRFSGLQFPNYSSELNVNALELDDSALYLCASSWAGTRDTEAFFGQGTRLTVV.

This chain links TRBV7-2 with TRBJ1-4; D unclear. CDR1 and CDR2 from the germline V gene are SGHTA and FQGNSA. The CDR3 is 15 amino acids. The V end lost 1 base, the J end lost 0 bases, and 6 bases lay between the germline ends. CDR3 residues: CASSLVSTTNEKLFF. The CDR3 DNA reads TGTGCCAGCAGCTTAGTTTCTACAACTAATGAAAAACTGTTTTTT.

The chain joins TRBV6-6 to TRBJ2-1; TRBD2 agrees at 11 bases. The ends lost 6 bases at V and 9 bases at J; junction bases unmatched: 13. Germline CDR1 and CDR2: MNHNY and SVGAGI (reference sequence). The CDR3 has 16 amino acids. CDR3: CASSAGLAAPSGEQFF. The CDR3 DNA reads TGTGCCAGCAGCGCGGGACTAGCGGCGCCCAGTGGTGAGCAGTTCTTC.

The chain joins TRBV15 to TRBJ1-2, with D maybe TRBD1 (6 bases). The germline CDR1 and CDR2 sequences are LNHNV and YYDKDF (reference sequence). Trimming shortened V by 0 bases and J by 4 bases, and 15 bases separated the two germline ends. The CDR3 loop spans 16 amino acids. CDR3 amino acids: CATSRDLRGSGYGYTF. In DNA form, the CDR3 reads TGTGCCACCAGCAGAGATCTAAGGGGGTCGGGCTATGGCTACACCTTC.

The gene calls are TRBV18 and TRBJ1-1; the D gene is possibly TRBD1 (5 bases). CDR3 size: 17 residues. The V and J ends lost 3 bases and 0 bases respectively, with 17 bases between them. Germline CDR1 is KGHSH and CDR2 is LQKENI. CDR3 in amino acids: CASSPPRGGRMNTEAFF. In DNA, the CDR3 is TGTGCCAGCTCACCCCCCCGGGGCGGGCGGATGAACACTGAAGCTTTCTTT.

V is TRBV5-6 and J is TRBJ1-1; D perhaps matches TRBD1 (5 bases). The CDR3 is 14 amino acids. Trimming removed 2 bases at V and 4 bases at J, with 12 bases between. CDR1 is SGHDT, CDR2 YYEEEE, per germline. This chain's CDR3 is CASSFQGVSTEAFF. The CDR3 DNA follows: TGTGCCAGCAGCTTCCAGGGTGTGAGCACTGAAGCTTTCTTT.

This clone was found once. The V call is TRBV6-1, the J call TRBJ1-1; possibly TRBD1 for D (5 bases). This CDR3 is built from 12 residues. V gave up 2 bases and J gave up 10 bases, with 11 bases separating them. Germline V lookup: CDR1 MNHNS, CDR2 SASEGT. The CDR3 loop reads CASSERGVAAFF. In DNA form, the CDR3 reads TGTGCCAGCAGTGAAAGGGGAGTTGCAGCTTTCTTT.

This chain connects TRBV5-4 to TRBJ2-7; TRBD2 agrees at 8 bases. In germline, CDR1 is SGHNT, CDR2 YYREEE (reference sequence). The trim removed 4 bases at V and 4 bases at J, leaving 16 bases unmatched. There are 17 residues in the CDR3. In DNA form, the CDR3 reads TGTGCCAGCAGCCCCCCCGGGAGGGCAGGGAGTACATACGAGCAGTACTTC. Translated: CASSPPGRAGSTYEQYF.

The chain couples TRBV5-4 to TRBJ2-1, with 14 bases identical to TRBD2. Per germline, CDR1 SGHNT and CDR2 YYREEE (reference sequence). The trim removed 4 bases at V and 7 bases at J, leaving 10 bases unmatched. The CDR3 covers 17 residues. The chain's CDR3 is CASSKTSGGAGANEQFF. The CDR3, as DNA: TGTGCCAGCAGCAAGACTAGCGGGGGGGCGGGAGCAAATGAGCAGTTCTTC.

V and J are TRBV15 and TRBJ2-5, with D perhaps given as TRBD1 or TRBD2 (5 bases each). The germline V and J ends were trimmed by 5 bases and 2 bases, with 12 bases remaining between them. Germline V CDR1 and CDR2: LNHNV, YYDKDF (reference sequence). The CDR3 is made up of 14 amino acids. CDR3 DNA: TGTGCCACCAGCCCCCGGGGCCTACAAGAGACCCAGTACTTC. Protein product: CATSPRGLQETQYF.

CDR3 sequence (DNA): TGTGCCAGTAGTGTAACGAACAGCCCATACAATGAGCAGTTCTTC. Its translation: CASSVTNSPYNEQFF. V is TRBV19 and J is TRBJ2-1; no clear D. The CDR3 runs 15 residues. V dropped 5 bases and J dropped 4 bases, with 15 bases sitting between them. Germline CDR1 and CDR2: LNHDA and SQIVND (reference sequence).

V and J are TRBV6-1 and TRBJ2-5, with 12 positions matching TRBD2. J lost 2 bases, V lost 2 bases, and 0 bases had no gene match. The CDR3 is made up of 15 amino acids. Per germline, CDR1 MNHNS and CDR2 SASEGT. CDR3: CASSELAGGQETQYF. The CDR3 DNA is TGTGCCAGCAGTGAACTAGCGGGGGGGCAAGAGACCCAGTACTTC.

The chain employs TRBV30 and TRBJ2-3; no clear D. Germline V gene sequence: CDR1 GTSNPN, CDR2 SVGIG (reference sequence). This CDR3 has 12 residues. V shed 2 bases and J shed 3 bases, with 6 bases lying between them. The CDR3 DNA reads TGTGCCTGGAGTCTGGGAACAGATACGCAGTATTTT. Its translation is CAWSLGTDTQYF. The full variable domain, completed using reference TRBV30 and TRBJ2-3, is SQTIHQWPATLVQPVGSPLSLECTVEGTSNPNLYWYRQAAGRGLQLLFYSVGIGQISSEVPQNLSASRPQDRQFILSSKKLLLSDSGFYLCAWSLGTDTQYFGPGTRLTVL.

V and J are TRBV11-2 and TRBJ2-7; possibly TRBD1 for D (6 bases). The CDR3 totals 13 residues. CDR1 and CDR2 (germline): SGHAT, FQNNGV. V gave up 6 bases and J gave up 6 bases, with 15 bases separating them. CDR3 coding DNA: TGTGCCAGCAGACCTCAGGGGATCAGCGAGCAGTACTTC. Translated: CASRPQGISEQYF.

The chain carries TRBV5-6 and TRBJ2-5; 8 nucleotides line up with TRBD2. The germline CDR1 and CDR2 sequences are SGHDT and YYEEEE. The length of the CDR3 is 18 residues. J was trimmed by 2 bases and V by 2 bases; bases with no gene match: 14. Written as DNA, the CDR3 is TGTGCCAGCAGCTTCTTAGCGGGGCGACGCGTCGTTCAAGAGACCCAGTACTTC. Its protein is CASSFLAGRRVVQETQYF.

The chain links TRBV15 to TRBJ2-5; 9 nucleotides match TRBD2. The V segment lost 4 bases and the J segment 2 bases; nucleotides outside the gene matches: 5. Germline CDR1 reads LNHNV; CDR2 reads YYDKDF (reference sequence). This CDR3 contains 15 residues. Written as DNA, the CDR3 is TGTGCCACCAGCACCCGACTAGCGGATCAAGAGACCCAGTACTTC. Its translation is CATSTRLADQETQYF.

The chain combines TRBV10-3 with TRBJ1-2, with TRBD1 as a possible D gene (5 bases). Germline V gene data show CDR1 as ENHRY and CDR2 as SYGVKD. V was shortened by 1 base and J by 2 bases, with 8 bases between the two germline ends. This CDR3 has 14 residues. The CDR3 region is CAISEFPGNYGYTF. The CDR3 DNA follows: TGTGCCATCAGTGAGTTCCCAGGGAACTATGGCTACACCTTC.

In its sample, this clone was seen once. The genes are TRBV4-3 and TRBJ2-5, with 11 nucleotides matching TRBD2. The CDR3 covers 17 residues. Germline CDR1 and CDR2: LGHNA and YSLEER. The J segment lost 5 bases and the V segment lost 1 base, leaving 9 bases of the junction unmatched. The chain's CDR3 is CASSQGSSGGLWETQYF. CDR3 bases: TGCGCCAGCAGCCAAGGGTCTAGCGGGGGGCTATGGGAGACCCAGTACTTC.

The chain recombines TRBV7-9 with TRBJ1-2, with TRBD1 identical over 9 bases. Germline V lookup: CDR1 SEHNR, CDR2 FQNEAQ (reference sequence). The length of the CDR3 is 15 residues. V lost 1 base to trimming and J lost 9 bases; unmatched junction nucleotides: 9. CDR3 in amino acids: CASSLGIGQGYRYTF. The DNA for the CDR3 is TGTGCCAGCAGCTTAGGTATTGGACAGGGGTATCGCTACACCTTC.